A single sample gave rise to the 7 T cell receptor beta chains below, sequenced in a study of blood T cell repertoires in COVID-19. The repertoire was sequenced with immunoSEQ multiplex PCR; TCRdb's copy has only in-frame clones and lacks some. Here the sample spans more than 95,000 clones, 90% to 95% being singletons. The sample was peripheral blood. These receptors came from a man aged 50-60 years with COVID-19, enrolled during active disease.

The genes are TRBV6-2 or TRBV6-3 and TRBJ2-5; possible D gene TRBD2, 5 bases. The ends were cut back, 0 bases at V and 3 bases at J, with 11 bases in the middle. Per germline, CDR1 MNHEY and CDR2 SVGEGT. The CDR3 consists of 15 residues. In DNA, the CDR3 is TGTGCCAGCAGTTACTCGTATAACGGGGAAGAGACCCAGTACTTC. Translated: CASSYSYNGEETQYF.

The chain links TRBV9 to TRBJ2-3, with a tentative D call TRBD1 (6 bases). Germline-derived CDR1 and CDR2 are SGDLS and YYNGEE. The CDR3 loop spans 16 amino acids. V was pared by 0 bases and J by 0 bases, with 11 bases between. CDR3 DNA: TGTGCCAGCAGCGTAGCCTCAACAGGGAGCACAGATACGCAGTATTTT. It codes for CASSVASTGSTDTQYF.

The chain couples TRBV13 to TRBJ1-1; weak D call: TRBD1 (6 bases). The CDR3 totals 15 residues. With 4 bases removed from V and 1 base from J, the gap between germline ends came to 13 bases. Germline values: CDR1 PRHDT, CDR2 FYEKMQ (reference sequence). CDR3 coding DNA: TGTGCCAGCAGCTCACGGACAGATGCGAACACTGAAGCTTTCTTT. Encoded protein: CASSSRTDANTEAFF.

The chain couples TRBV28 to TRBJ1-1, with D perhaps TRBD1 (5 bases). Per the germline V gene, CDR1 is MDHEN and CDR2 is SYDVKM. CDR3 length: 15 amino acids. V was cut by 6 bases and J by 4 bases, with 18 bases left in between. In nucleotides, the CDR3 is TGTGCCAGCAGGGTACGGACGGCCGGGGGCACTGAAGCTTTCTTT. It translates to CASRVRTAGGTEAFF.

This clone has more than one count but fewer than ten. The CDR3, as DNA: TGTGCCAGCAGCCACGGAGGAACTAGCGGGGGAAATGAGCAGTTCTTC. Its translation: CASSHGGTSGGNEQFF. The chain carries TRBV4-2 and TRBJ2-1, with TRBD2 matching over 11 bases. The CDR3 runs 16 residues. The trim removed 3 bases at V and 7 bases at J, leaving 8 bases unmatched. Germline-derived CDR1 and CDR2 are LGHNA and YNFKEQ.

This clone was seen only once. This chain connects TRBV5-1 to TRBJ1-6; D is perhaps TRBD1 (5 bases). This CDR3 has 15 residues. Germline-derived CDR1 and CDR2 are SGHRS and YFSETQ. The germline V and J ends were trimmed by 5 bases and 12 bases, with 21 bases remaining between them. Here the CDR3 reads CASSLTTGLIEPLHF. As DNA, the CDR3 is TGCGCCAGCAGTTTAACTACGGGACTAATCGAACCCCTCCACTTT.

V usage is TRBV7-9 and J usage is TRBJ2-1; TRBD1 matches at 8 bases. The V and J ends lost 5 bases and 8 bases, in that order; junction bases with no gene match: 17. Germline CDR1 SEHNR, CDR2 FQNEAQ (reference sequence). CDR3 length: 17 amino acids. CDR3: CASSPLESGQGFYEQFF. The CDR3 DNA reads as TGTGCCAGCAGCCCGCTCGAGAGCGGACAGGGTTTCTATGAGCAGTTCTTC.